The entry below describes one T cell receptor (beta chain). The RNA input was roughly 0.5 to 1 ug, and it was reverse transcribed with random hexamers. Amplification of TCR beta CDR3 used immunoSEQ multiplex PCR across 54 Vbeta and 13 Jbeta. TCRdb independently ran MiXCR on the immunoSEQ multiplex PCR reads; one entry per CDR3 protein. The sample shows about 130,000 distinct CDR3 sequences, around 94% of them seen only once. This sample is drawn from a study of CD8 T cells in Susac syndrome. Sequencing of TCR beta was undertaken in CD8+ and CD4+ T cells derived from blood. CD8+ and CD4+ T cells were negatively isolated; TEMRA cells were FACS-enriched. Sequencing was carried out using CD4+ T cells from PBMCs. The receptor's source is a human donor in good health.

The DNA of the CDR3 is TGTGCCAGCAGCTTACGGGCGGCAGATACGCAGTATTTT. Translating it yields CASSLRAADTQYF. The chain employs TRBV7-2 and TRBJ2-3; D uncertain. Per the germline V gene, CDR1 is SGHTA and CDR2 is FQGNSA. The V gene lost 2 bases and the J gene lost 4 bases, with 7 bases spanning the gap. CDR3 length equals 13 residues.